This is a list of T cell receptor beta chains from one sample in a study of T cell repertoires in cytomegalovirus infection. One entry per CDR3 protein, called by TCRdb with MiXCR from the reads. Here the sample spans about 360,000 distinct CDR3 sequences, 15% to 20% being singletons. The sample comprised PBMCs. The receptors come from a human donor in good health (CMV status not recorded). Some clones in this sample may be carry-over from other donors' samples. Both conserved end residues are part of each CDR3. Each record gives: clone size, J gene, D gene, V gene, CDR3 DNA, CDR3 protein. A D gene is named only where the DNA matches it firmly. Only some rows state a clone size, as once, few, many or a class for expanded clones.

>many|TRBJ1-3|-|TRBV7-9
TGTGCCAGCAGCTTAAAATATGGGTCTACTGGAAACACCATATATTTT
CASSLKYGSTGNTIYF
>many|TRBJ2-7|-|TRBV6-1
TGTGCCAGCAGTTGGTGGGGGAAGACCTACGAGCAGTACTTC
CASSWWGKTYEQYF
>-|TRBJ2-5|-|TRBV20-1
TGCAGTGCCGGAGAGGCACTCCAAGGGACCCAGTACTTC
CSAGEALQGTQYF
>-|TRBJ2-1|-|TRBV19
TGTGCCAGTAGTCAACTCAACAGGGTTTGGTTCCATGAGCAGTTCTTC
CASSQLNRVWFHEQFF
>few|TRBJ2-1|-|TRBV20-1
TGCAGCCCCAGACAGTATCTAAATGAGCAGTTCTTC
CSPRQYLNEQFF
>-|TRBJ1-3|-|TRBV20-1
TGCAGTGCTGAGGGAAACACCATATATTTT
CSAEGNTIYF
>many|TRBJ1-2|-|TRBV6-1
TGTGCCAGCAGGACCAGGGGAGACTATGGCTACACCTTC
CASRTRGDYGYTF
>many|TRBJ2-3|TRBD2|TRBV7-2
TGTGCCAGCAGCCCGGGACTAGCCCCGTATACGCAGTATTTT
CASSPGLAPYTQYF
>few|TRBJ2-5|-|TRBV20-1
TGCAGTGCTAGCTCTCCCCGGCAAGAGACCCAGTACTTC
CSASSPRQETQYF
>many|TRBJ1-1|-|TRBV11-2
TGTGCCAGCAGCGTATGGAGCGGTGATGAAGCTTTCTTT
CASSVWSGDEAFF
>few|TRBJ2-1|TRBD1|TRBV19
TGTGCCAGTAGTGTGACAGGGCGGGAGCAGTTCTTC
CASSVTGREQFF
>once|TRBJ2-3|TRBD2|TRBV20-1
TGCAGTGCCGCTTACGGGGGGGGCACAGATACGCAGTATTTT
CSAAYGGGTDTQYF
>many|TRBJ1-1|-|TRBV7-8
TGTGCCAGCAGCTTAGAGCCCCCAATCAACACTGAAGCTTTCTTT
CASSLEPPINTEAFF
>-|TRBJ2-7|-|TRBV5-1
TGCGCCAGCAGCTTGTCAGGGCAGGGAGGTGAGCAGTACTTC
CASSLSGQGGEQYF
>few|TRBJ2-3|TRBD2|TRBV18
TGTGCCAGCTCAACGGGAGGGCACTCCACAGATACGCAGTATTTT
CASSTGGHSTDTQYF
>many|TRBJ1-3|-|TRBV4-2
TGTGCCAGCAGCCAAGAAGAAGGCGGACTCCTCTCTGGAAACACCATATATTTT
CASSQEEGGLLSGNTIYF
>-|TRBJ2-2|TRBD2|TRBV4-2
TGTGCCAGCAGCCTGTCGGGAGGGCCGACCGGGGAGCTGTTTTTT
CASSLSGGPTGELFF
>-|TRBJ2-3|-|TRBV10-3
TGTGCCATCAGTGAGTGGTCAGATACGCAGTATTTT
CAISEWSDTQYF
>few|TRBJ2-1|-|TRBV19
TGTGCCAGTAGTATTCCCCTGACTAGTGATCTCCCCAATGAGCAGTTCTTC
CASSIPLTSDLPNEQFF
>few|TRBJ2-1|-|TRBV7-2
TGTGCCAGCAGCTTAGGAGGGTCGGGTGGGTATGAGCAGTTCTTC
CASSLGGSGGYEQFF
>few|TRBJ1-1|-|TRBV7-2
TGTGCCAGCAGCTTAGCAATAGCGGGGAACACTGAAGCTTTCTTT
CASSLAIAGNTEAFF
>many|TRBJ2-7|-|TRBV7-2
TGTGCCAGCAGCTTAGGAAAGGATAGGGGTCGGCAGTACTTC
CASSLGKDRGRQYF
>few|TRBJ2-5|-|TRBV12-3/TRBV12-4
TGTGCCAGCAGTTTAGGACAGGCTATTGAGACCCAGTACTTC
CASSLGQAIETQYF
>many|TRBJ2-1|-|TRBV7-8
TGTGCCAGCAGCTTAGGTGGACTGGGACGGGATGAGCAGTTCTTC
CASSLGGLGRDEQFF
>-|TRBJ1-5|-|TRBV6-6
TGTGCCAGCAGAGGGACCATAGGGCCTTCGGATCAGCCCCAGCATTTT
CASRGTIGPSDQPQHF
>-|TRBJ2-5|-|TRBV11-2
TGTGCCTGCAGCTTAGACCGGGTCTCTGAGACCCAGTACTTC
CACSLDRVSETQYF
>-|TRBJ1-5|-|TRBV12-3/TRBV12-4
TGTGCCAGCAGTTTAGAGGGGTTCAGGTCTCAGCCCCAGCATTTT
CASSLEGFRSQPQHF
>-|TRBJ2-1|-|TRBV28
TGTGCCAGCAGTTCTCCGACAGCCTACAATGAGCAGTTCTTC
CASSSPTAYNEQFF
>-|TRBJ2-3|-|TRBV6-6
TGTGCCAGCAGTTACTCGAGTGGACAGATATTGGATACGCAGTATTTT
CASSYSSGQILDTQYF
>many|TRBJ1-5|-|TRBV7-8
TGTGCCAGCAGCCGGGGGAGACAGGCAGGCAATCAGCCCCAGCATTTT
CASSRGRQAGNQPQHF
>many|TRBJ2-7|-|TRBV27
TGTGCCAGCCGCTGGTTGGGGGGCGAGCAGTACTTC
CASRWLGGEQYF
>-|TRBJ2-7|TRBD1|TRBV2
TGTGCCAGCAACAATCGGGACAGGGGATACGAGCAGTACTTC
CASNNRDRGYEQYF
>few|TRBJ2-7|-|TRBV28
TGTGCCAGCAGCATTGACTCAAGCTCCTACGAGCAGTACTTC
CASSIDSSSYEQYF
>-|TRBJ2-3|TRBD2|TRBV20-1
TGCAGTGTTAGCGGGAGGGTCGCAGATACGCAGTATTTT
CSVSGRVADTQYF
>-|TRBJ2-3|-|TRBV7-6
TGTGCCAGCAGCTTATTGGGGCGAACCACAGATACGCAGTATTTT
CASSLLGRTTDTQYF
>few|TRBJ1-1|-|TRBV12-3/TRBV12-4
TGTGCCAGCAGTTCCCGGCGCGGGTCTGAAGCTTTCTTT
CASSSRRGSEAFF
>-|TRBJ2-1|TRBD2|TRBV12-5
TGTGCTAGTGGTTATAGCGGGAGGGCCCATGAGCAGTTCTTC
CASGYSGRAHEQFF
>-|TRBJ2-5|-|TRBV7-7
TGTGCCAGCAGTCTTAATATCGACTTGGGAGAGACCCAGTACTTC
CASSLNIDLGETQYF
>many|TRBJ2-5|-|TRBV27
TGTGCCAGCAGTCCCGCCAGGGGCCAGGGGACCCAGTACTTC
CASSPARGQGTQYF
>-|TRBJ1-1|-|TRBV28
TGTGCCAGCCCCCCTAGGCCAGGGGTGAGCCGCGAAGCTTTCTTT
CASPPRPGVSREAFF
>many|TRBJ2-2|TRBD2|TRBV7-2
TGTGCCAGCAGCTCTAGCGGGAGGGCCGGCACCGGGGAGCTGTTTTTT
CASSSSGRAGTGELFF
>few|TRBJ1-3|-|TRBV18
TGTGCCAGCTCACCAACAGCCGGAAACACCATATATTTT
CASSPTAGNTIYF
>few|TRBJ2-2|-|TRBV20-1
TGCAGTGCTAGAGATCTAGGCGGGGGCCACACCGGGGAGCTGTTTTTT
CSARDLGGGHTGELFF
>-|TRBJ2-3|TRBD1|TRBV7-9
TGTGCCAGCAGCACAACCTCCACCCGGGACAGGGCCACGCAGTATTTT
CASSTTSTRDRATQYF
>many|TRBJ2-7|-|TRBV7-2
TGTGCCAGCAGCTTAGGCGGGGTCGCGGGGTACGAGCAGTACTTC
CASSLGGVAGYEQYF
>many|TRBJ2-1|-|TRBV7-2
TGTGCCAGCAGCTCCTCAAGCGGGCCCTACAATGAGCAGTTCTTC
CASSSSSGPYNEQFF